The 10 T cell receptor beta chains listed next were all sequenced from one sample in a study of blood T cell repertoires in COVID-19. Sequencing used immunoSEQ multiplex PCR; TCRdb keeps in-frame clones, though not all of them. This table holds about 240,000 clones, around 83% found once. Sequencing was carried out using peripheral blood. All receptors derive from a man aged 25 to 45 who had recovered from COVID-19.

This chain joins TRBV18 and TRBJ2-4; 8 nucleotides match TRBD1. Germline loops: CDR1 KGHSH, CDR2 LQKENI. V lost 5 bases, J lost 3 bases, and 3 bases stayed unmatched. The CDR3 length is 14 residues. The CDR3 reads CASSFGQGKNIQYF. CDR3 in DNA: TGTGCCAGCTCATTCGGACAGGGCAAAAACATTCAGTACTTC. Complete variable domain (other parts from reference TRBV18 and TRBJ2-4): NAGVMQNPRHLVRRRGQEARLRCSPMKGHSHVYWYRQLPEEGLKFMVYLQKENIIDESGMPKERFSAEFPKEGPSILRIQQVVRGDSAAYFCASSFGQGKNIQYFGAGTRLSVL.

Only a few counts were recorded for this clone. The chain links TRBV5-4 to TRBJ2-5, with 9 bases matching TRBD2. Germline lookup yields CDR1 SGHNT and CDR2 YYREEE (reference sequence). Unmatched junction bases numbered 8, after V lost 9 bases and J lost 8 bases. The CDR3 runs 12 residues. This CDR3 is CAMKGGGATQYF. Written as DNA, the CDR3 is TGTGCCATGAAGGGCGGGGGGGCAACCCAGTACTTC. Full variable domain (rest looked up from reference TRBV5-4 and TRBJ2-5): ETGVTQSPTHLIKTRGQQVTLRCSSQSGHNTVSWYQQALGQGPQFIFQYYREEENGRGNFPPRFSGLQFPNYSSELNVNALELDDSALYLCAMKGGGATQYFGPGTRLLVL.

The chain recombines TRBV20-1 with TRBJ2-2, with D possibly being TRBD2 (5 bases). Per germline, CDR1 DFQATT and CDR2 SNEGSKA (reference sequence). The CDR3 is made up of 14 amino acids. Trimming pared 3 bases from V and 1 base from J, leaving 9 bases between. CDR3 in DNA: TGCAGTGCTAGTGGGAGTAGGAACACCGGGGAGCTGTTTTTT. Translation gives CSASGSRNTGELFF.

This chain links TRBV6-5 with TRBJ1-2; D is ambiguous. The CDR3 has 15 residues. Germline CDR1 reads MNHEY; CDR2 reads SVGAGI. V lost 2 bases and J 4 bases, leaving 14 bases between the germline ends. For the CDR3, the DNA is TGTGCCAGCAGTTACCAGACGGGAACAGTCTATGGCTACACCTTC. Translating it yields CASSYQTGTVYGYTF.

In DNA, the CDR3 is TGTGCCAGCAGCTCAAGTACCCGGGACAGAAGACACACCTTC. Its protein product is CASSSSTRDRRHTF. The chain has TRBV9 and TRBJ1-2, with 7 bases that match TRBD1. Germline V lookup: CDR1 SGDLS, CDR2 YYNGEE. After removal of 4 bases from V and 12 bases from J, the junction contained 15 bases not matched to a gene. The CDR3 sequence is 14 residues long.

This chain connects TRBV27 to TRBJ1-1; no clear D. The CDR3 has 15 amino acids. CDR1 is MNHEY and CDR2 is SMNVEV in the germline V gene (reference sequence). Trimming removed 5 bases at V and 1 base at J, with 14 bases between. CDR3 bases: TGTGCCAGCAGTACACTAGGGAGAGAGAACACTGAAGCTTTCTTT. It codes for CASSTLGRENTEAFF.

As DNA, the CDR3 is TGTGCCAGCAACCCGGGACTAGCGGCGCGAAAGACCCAGTACTTC. This codes for CASNPGLAARKTQYF. The chain has TRBV2 and TRBJ2-5, with 11 bases lining up with TRBD2. The germline V gene has CDR1 SNHLY and CDR2 FYNNEI. The trim removed 7 bases at V and 6 bases at J, leaving 10 bases unmatched. The CDR3 is 15 residues long.

This clone was observed once. The chain combines TRBV7-8 with TRBJ2-1; TRBD2 might be the D (6 bases). The ends were cut back, 4 bases at V and 5 bases at J, with 21 bases in the middle. Per the germline V gene, CDR1 is SGHVS and CDR2 is FQNEAQ. The CDR3 has 17 amino acids. CDR3 in DNA: TGTGCCAGCAGCTCCACATGGTCTAGCGCCAGGAACAATGAGCAGTTCTTC. Its protein is CASSSTWSSARNNEQFF. Filled out from reference TRBV7-8 and TRBJ2-1, the complete variable domain reads GAGVSQSPRYKVAKRGQDVALRCDPISGHVSLFWYQQALGQGPEFLTYFQNEAQLDKSGLPSDRFFAERPEGSVSTLKIQRTQQEDSAVYLCASSSTWSSARNNEQFFGPGTRLTVL.

The chain combines TRBV4-2 with TRBJ1-6, with D tentatively TRBD1 (6 bases). This CDR3 contains 14 residues. Germline V CDR1 and CDR2: LGHNA, YNFKEQ. Trimming pared 2 bases from V and 9 bases from J, leaving 11 bases between. CDR3 DNA sequence: TGTGCCAGCAGCCAACGGGACACCCCTTCACCCCTCCACTTT. Its translation is CASSQRDTPSPLHF.

This sequence joins TRBV10-3 and TRBJ1-5, with 7 bases aligning to TRBD1. This CDR3 spans 11 amino acids. Germline V lookup: CDR1 ENHRY, CDR2 SYGVKD. Losses at the gene ends were 0 bases for V and 15 bases for J; bases not matched to a gene: 2. CDR3 DNA: TGTGCCATCAGTGAGTCGACAGGGCCGCATTTT. Translated, it gives CAISESTGPHF.